The entry below gives a single T cell receptor beta chain sequence along with its context. The data derive from a study of control samples from healthy donors and cancer patients. From germline, CDR1 is MDHEN and CDR2 SYDVKM. The J segment lost 4 bases and the V segment lost 7 bases, leaving 10 bases of the junction unmatched. This CDR3 region has 14 residues. The assay was immunoSEQ multiplex PCR, and TCRdb's table has in-frame clones only and misses some. The sample consists of some 73,000 clones, around 94% of them appearing once. The sequence was obtained from a woman aged 40 to 50 in good health. V and J are TRBV28 and TRBJ2-7; 7 bases align to TRBD1. Sequencing used blood. CDR3 nucleotide sequence: TGTGCCAGCACCTTAGGGACAGAAATATACGAGCAGTACTTC. It translates to CASTLGTEIYEQYF.